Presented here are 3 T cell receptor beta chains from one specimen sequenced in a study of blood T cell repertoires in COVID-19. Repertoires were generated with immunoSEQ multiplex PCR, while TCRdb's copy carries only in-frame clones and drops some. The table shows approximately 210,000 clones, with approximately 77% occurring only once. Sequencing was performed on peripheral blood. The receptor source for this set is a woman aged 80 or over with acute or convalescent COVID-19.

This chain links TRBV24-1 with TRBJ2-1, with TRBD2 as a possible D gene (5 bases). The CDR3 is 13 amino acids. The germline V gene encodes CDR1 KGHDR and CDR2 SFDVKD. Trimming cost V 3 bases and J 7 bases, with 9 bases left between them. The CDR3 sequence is CATSDPGVNEQFF. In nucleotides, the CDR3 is TGTGCCACCAGTGATCCCGGGGTAAATGAGCAGTTCTTC.

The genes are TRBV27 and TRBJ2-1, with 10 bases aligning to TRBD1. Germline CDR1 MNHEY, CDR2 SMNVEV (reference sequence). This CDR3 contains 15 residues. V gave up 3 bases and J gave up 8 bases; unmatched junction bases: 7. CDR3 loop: CASSFRGQGLHEQFF. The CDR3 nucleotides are TGTGCCAGCAGTTTTAGGGGACAGGGGTTACATGAGCAGTTCTTC.

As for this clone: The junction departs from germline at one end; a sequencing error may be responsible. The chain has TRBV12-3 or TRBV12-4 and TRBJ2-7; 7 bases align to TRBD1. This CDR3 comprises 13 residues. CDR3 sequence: CASSLGTVDIADF. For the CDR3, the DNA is TGTGCCAGCAGTCTCGGGACAGTTGATATCGCGGACTTC.